These T cell receptor beta chains were read from a single sample in a study of response to subunit inactivated influenza vaccine. TCRdb independently ran MiXCR on the RT-PCR reads; one entry per CDR3 protein. The data contain 650,000 to 700,000 distinct CDR3 sequences, about 15% of them seen just once; the ten biggest clones take up 11%. The starting material was PBMCs from blood, obtained 11 to 12 days after vaccination. The source is a man aged 50 or older who received an inactivated influenza vaccine. CDR3s include the opening cysteine and the closing phenylalanine or tryptophan. A D gene is named only where the DNA matches it firmly. Clone size is not always given. Where it is, it says once, few, many or a class for expanded clones.

D gene	V gene	clone size	CDR3 length	J gene	CDR3 DNA	CDR3 protein
TRBD1	TRBV12-3/TRBV12-4	NA	12	TRBJ1-1	TGTGCCAGCGAGGGACAGGGTAGTTCAGCTTTCTTT	CASEGQGSSAFF
TRBD2	TRBV3-1	few	16	TRBJ2-1	TGTGCCAGCAGCCAAGGTCTAACTAGCGGAGCGAATGAGCAGTTCTTC	CASSQGLTSGANEQFF
NA	TRBV7-2	NA	15	TRBJ2-3	TGTGCCAGCAGCTTTCAAGGATGGAGAACAGATACGCAGTATTTT	CASSFQGWRTDTQYF
TRBD2	TRBV6-2/TRBV6-3	NA	16	TRBJ2-5	TGTGCCAGCAGTACCTTTAGCGGGAGTTACCAAGAGACCCAGTACTTC	CASSTFSGSYQETQYF
NA	TRBV6-5	NA	16	TRBJ1-1	TGTGCCAGCAGTTACTCTGGGGGGTTAGGAGACACTGAAGCTTTCTTT	CASSYSGGLGDTEAFF
TRBD2	TRBV4-3	many	14	TRBJ2-1	TGCGCCAGCAGCCAAGGCGGAGCGGGGAATGAGCAGTTCTTC	CASSQGGAGNEQFF
TRBD1	TRBV20-1	few	13	TRBJ1-1	TGCAGTGCTACGACAGGGGGGAACACTGAAGCTTTCTTT	CSATTGGNTEAFF
NA	TRBV6-4	few	17	TRBJ2-1	TGTGCCAGCAGTGCAGGGGGGGGACAGCGAACCTACAATGAGCAGTTCTTC	CASSAGGGQRTYNEQFF
TRBD2	TRBV7-8	many	11	TRBJ2-7	TGTGCCAGCGGGTTAGCGGGCGAGCAGTACTTC	CASGLAGEQYF
NA	TRBV5-1	few	14	TRBJ1-1	TGCGCCAGCAGAACAGGGAACCAGGGCACTGAAGCTTTCTTT	CASRTGNQGTEAFF
NA	TRBV7-9	NA	12	TRBJ2-7	TGTGCCAGCAGCTCCGCGCTGGGAGAGCAGTACTTC	CASSSALGEQYF
NA	TRBV4-2	few	14	TRBJ2-3	TGTGCCAGCAGCCAAGACAGATACACAGATACGCAGTATTTT	CASSQDRYTDTQYF
NA	TRBV7-8	NA	17	TRBJ2-1	TGTGCCAGCAGCTTAGTCGGCGTCGGTCCCTTTGACAATGAGCAGTTCTTC	CASSLVGVGPFDNEQFF
TRBD1	TRBV12-3/TRBV12-4	many	14	TRBJ1-4	TGTGCCAGCAGTACCCGACAGGGTCAGGAAAAACTGTTTTTT	CASSTRQGQEKLFF
NA	TRBV28	few	15	TRBJ1-5	TGTGCCAGCAGTTTTAGTAGACAGTGGAATCAGCCCCAGCATTTT	CASSFSRQWNQPQHF
NA	TRBV12-3/TRBV12-4	few	15	TRBJ2-7	TGTGCCAGCAGTTTTGGACCTGTGAGCTCCTACGAGCAGTACTTC	CASSFGPVSSYEQYF
NA	TRBV2	NA	15	TRBJ2-3	TGTGCCAGCAGTGAATTGGGTTCCTTCACAGATACGCAGTATTTT	CASSELGSFTDTQYF
TRBD1	TRBV11-2	NA	14	TRBJ1-2	TGTGCCAGCAGCTCCACGGACAGGAGAAATGGCTACACCTTC	CASSSTDRRNGYTF
TRBD2	TRBV7-2	many	16	TRBJ2-3	TGTGCCAGCAGCAAAGAAGCGGGAGGGGGCACAGATACGCAGTATTTT	CASSKEAGGGTDTQYF
TRBD1	TRBV2	NA	15	TRBJ1-4	TGTGCCAGCAGTGTCACCGGGACAGAAAATGAAAAACTGTTTTTT	CASSVTGTENEKLFF
TRBD2	TRBV5-1	few	15	TRBJ2-2	TGCGCCAGCAGCTCGGGACTAGGAGACACCGGGGAGCTGTTTTTT	CASSSGLGDTGELFF
TRBD2	TRBV2	few	15	TRBJ2-2	TGTGCCAGTGGGACTAGCGAGGGGAACACCGGGGAGCTGTTTTTT	CASGTSEGNTGELFF
TRBD1	TRBV9	NA	14	TRBJ2-3	TGTGCCAGCAGCGTAGTGGGACAGGGAGATACGCAGTATTTT	CASSVVGQGDTQYF
NA	TRBV20-1	NA	12	TRBJ2-5	TGCAGTGCTAGGGCCCCGCGGGAGACCCAGTACTTC	CSARAPRETQYF
TRBD2	TRBV20-1	NA	15	TRBJ2-3	TGCAGTGCTAGAAATAGCGGGAGACTCACAGATACGCAGTATTTT	CSARNSGRLTDTQYF
NA	TRBV20-1	few	13	TRBJ1-2	TGCAGTGCTAGCAACAGGGCCGCTTATGGCTACACCTTC	CSASNRAAYGYTF
NA	TRBV7-3	few	14	TRBJ1-2	TGTGCCAGCAGCTCGGGCCCCGGGGACTATGGCTACACCTTC	CASSSGPGDYGYTF
NA	TRBV7-9	few	13	TRBJ1-2	TGTGCCAGTTTCCGGGTCGGCAGCTATGGCTACACCTTC	CASFRVGSYGYTF
NA	TRBV5-6	NA	15	TRBJ1-2	TGTGCCAGCAACCTGGGGCATGGGTCTAACTATGGCTACACCTTC	CASNLGHGSNYGYTF
TRBD1	TRBV3-1	NA	18	TRBJ1-2	TGTGCCAGCAGCCAAGTTCTTACCCGGACAGGGGCTATTTATGGCTACACCTTC	CASSQVLTRTGAIYGYTF
TRBD2	TRBV7-9	NA	14	TRBJ2-3	TGTGCCAGCAGCTTAGACGGCGGGGGGGTTACGCAGTATTTT	CASSLDGGGVTQYF
NA	TRBV20-1	few	15	TRBJ1-5	TGCAGTGCACTCCCCGGGGGATATAGCAATCAGCCCCAGCATTTT	CSALPGGYSNQPQHF
NA	TRBV27	NA	14	TRBJ2-3	TGTGCCAGCAGTTTACAGAAGGAGACAGATACGCAGTATTTT	CASSLQKETDTQYF